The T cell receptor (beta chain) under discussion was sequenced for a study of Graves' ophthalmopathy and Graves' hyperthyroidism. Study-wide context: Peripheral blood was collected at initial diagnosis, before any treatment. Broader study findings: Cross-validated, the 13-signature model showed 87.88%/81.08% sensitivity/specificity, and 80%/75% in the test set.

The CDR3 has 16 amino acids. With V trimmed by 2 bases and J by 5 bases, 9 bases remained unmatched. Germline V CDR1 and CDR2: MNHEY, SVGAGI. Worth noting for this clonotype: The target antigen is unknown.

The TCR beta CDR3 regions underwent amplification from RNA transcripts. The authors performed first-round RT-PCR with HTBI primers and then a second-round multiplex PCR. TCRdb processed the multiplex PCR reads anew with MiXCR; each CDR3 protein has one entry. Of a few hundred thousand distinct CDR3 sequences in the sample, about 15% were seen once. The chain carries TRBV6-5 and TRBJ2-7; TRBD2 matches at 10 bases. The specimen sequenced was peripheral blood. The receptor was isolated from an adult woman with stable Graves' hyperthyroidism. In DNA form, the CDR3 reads TGTGCCAGCAGTTACGCGCTACTAGCGGGATGGGACGAGCAGTACTTC. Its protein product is CASSYALLAGWDEQYF.